Reported below is one T cell receptor beta chain. Its antigen is unknown. Produced via immunoSEQ multiplex PCR; TCRdb's table is partial and in-frame only. The repertoire has 64,000 or so clones, roughly 76% of them found once; the top ten carry approximately 8.3%. This sample is part of a study of radiotherapy plus CTLA-4 blockade in lung cancer. The CDR3 has 13 residues. Germline CDR1 and CDR2: SGHVS and FQNEAQ. V shed 5 bases and J 7 bases; nucleotides not matched to a gene: 3. General study findings and limits: Response was reportedly best predicted by early blood T cell clone dynamics, with interferon-beta.

CTLA-4 blockade with ipilimumab, together with focal radiation, was given to patients with chemo-refractory metastatic non-small-cell lung cancer. The rearrangement joins TRBV7-8 to TRBJ2-1, with 9 bases lining up with TRBD1. The receptor comes from a human donor with non-small cell lung cancer whose response to radiotherapy plus ipilimumab could not be evaluated. The sample here was peripheral blood, taken from a patient treated with radiotherapy plus ipilimumab. CDR3 amino acids: CASSGQGRNEQFF. CDR3 nucleotides: TGTGCCAGCAGCGGACAGGGGAGGAATGAGCAGTTCTTC.